This TCR beta chain was documented in a study of post-analysis software for immune sequencing data. Study as a whole: The study covered relapsing-remitting, secondary progressive and progressive-relapsing courses of multiple sclerosis. The study, taken as a whole, reports: When patients were compared with controls, 5 or 6 TRBV segments were more frequent, TRBV5-6, TRBV5-1 and TRBV20-1 among them. Compared against controls, patients with multiple sclerosis displayed significantly lower normalized Chao1 diversity. Samples from one preparation batch, clustered by F measure, grouped strongly together.

Notes on this clonotype: What it binds is unknown.

TCR beta cDNA libraries had unique molecular identifiers. Between about 1 and 11 million T cells gave rise to 500,000 to 600,000 cDNA molecules. TCRdb itself ran the PCR reads through MiXCR, one entry per CDR3 protein. The table shows fewer than 600,000 distinct CDR3 sequences, with roughly 45% occurring only once. CDR1 SGHVT and CDR2 SQSDAQ come from the germline V gene. The CDR3 is 16 amino acids. Between the trimmed V and J ends, which lost 5 bases and 0 bases, there was a span of 14 bases. The sequencing input was blood. The V call is TRBV7-4, the J call TRBJ1-5; D unclear. This clonotype originated in a girl aged 10 to 17 with multiple sclerosis. CDR3 coding DNA: TGTGCCAGCAGCACCCTTATCAGGCTTAGCAATCAGCCCCAGCATTTT. Translation gives CASSTLIRLSNQPQHF.